This T cell receptor beta chain appears in the sequencing data of a study of vaccination effects on CD4 cells after COVID-19. Profiling relied on immunoSEQ multiplex PCR, and the TCRdb table lists in-frame clones only, not all of them. The top ten hold 20% to 25% of the sample, which has approximately 25,000 clones, roughly 73% seen once. Germline CDR1 and CDR2: SNHLY and FYNNEI. The CDR3 runs 13 residues. Trimming pared 3 bases from V and 10 bases from J, leaving 15 bases between. Concerning this clone: Its antigen is undetermined.

Expansion of antigen-specific CD4+ T cells with viral peptide pools was carried out by the ViraFEST assay before sequencing. Cultured cells yielded isolated CD4+ T cells after 10 days. The vaccine recipients had no prior SARS-CoV-2 infection, with negative nucleocapsid antibodies. This chain uses TRBV2 with TRBJ1-2, with a weak D call TRBD1 (6 bases). The sequence was collected from a human donor who received a COVID-19 vaccine. This sample comprised CD4+ T cells from PBMCs cultured with HCoV-NL63 spike peptides, obtained before COVID-19 vaccination. The CDR3 loop is CASSEHRQVVYTF. CDR3 DNA: TGTGCCAGCAGTGAGCACAGACAGGTAGTCTACACCTTC. The whole variable domain, filled in from reference TRBV2 and TRBJ1-2, reads EPEVTQTPSHQVTQMGQEVILRCVPISNHLYFYWYRQILGQKVEFLVSFYNNEISEKSEIFDDQFSVERPDGSNFTLKIRSTKLEDSAMYFCASSEHRQVVYTFGSGTRLTVV.